These 13 T cell receptor beta chains share one sample of origin, sequenced in a study of CD8+CD57+ T cells in acquired aplastic anemia. TCR beta VDJ and CDR3 were profiled, and genomic DNA was the template. TCRdb reprocessed the reads via MiXCR and lists one record per CDR3 protein. The sample records about 160,000 distinct CDR3 sequences, 70% to 80% being singletons. CD8+CD57+ cell expansion had been shown by flow cytometry in patients chosen for sequencing. The source material was sorted CD4+, CD8+, or CD8+CD57+ T cells (not recorded which) from PBMCs. The receptors were sampled from a human donor with aplastic anemia.

The rearrangement uses TRBV9 and TRBJ1-1; D might be TRBD1 (6 bases). In germline, CDR1 is SGDLS, CDR2 YYNGEE. V dropped 5 bases and J dropped 11 bases, with 13 bases sitting between them. The CDR3 has 11 amino acids. The CDR3 region is CASRRQEAAFF. CDR3 DNA: TGTGCCAGCAGAAGACAGGAGGCGGCTTTCTTT.

The chain uses TRBV7-3 and TRBJ2-3; D is ambiguous. Looked up from germline, CDR1 is SGHTA and CDR2 is FQGTGA. V lost 7 bases and J 6 bases, leaving 5 bases between the germline ends. The CDR3 sequence is 10 residues long. The CDR3 region is CASTTDTQYF. CDR3 bases: TGTGCCAGCACCACGGATACGCAGTATTTT.

This clonotype has more than one count but fewer than ten. One end of the junction does not line up with germline, which may come from a read error. This chain links TRBV15 with TRBJ2-5; TRBD2 matches at 8 bases. This CDR3 has 14 residues. In germline, CDR1 is LNHNV, CDR2 YYDKDF (reference sequence). CDR3 coding DNA: TGTGCCACCAGCGCGGGGGGCTTTGGAGAGACCCAGTACTTT. It is translated as CATSAGGFGETQYF.

The rearrangement joins TRBV7-9 to TRBJ2-1; 9 bases agree with TRBD2. Germline V gene data show CDR1 as SEHNR and CDR2 as FQNEAQ (reference sequence). Germline trimming cut 5 bases from V and 6 bases from J; bases unmatched to any gene: 8. The CDR3 is 15 amino acids. The CDR3 DNA follows: TGTGCCAGCAGCACTACGGGGACTAGCAGCAATGAGCAGTTCTTC. It encodes CASSTTGTSSNEQFF.

J is TRBJ1-2 and V is TRBV7-3, with a weak D call TRBD1 (5 bases). Germline loops: CDR1 SGHTA, CDR2 FQGTGA. The CDR3 length is 11 residues. V was clipped by 5 bases and J by 7 bases, with 8 bases between them. The CDR3 loop reads CASSAGRGYTF. The CDR3 coding sequence is TGTGCCAGCAGCGCGGGACGTGGCTACACCTTC.

The chain joins TRBV29-1 to TRBJ1-1, with D possibly TRBD1 on 5 matching bases. The V and J ends lost 7 bases and 1 base respectively, with 16 bases between them. From germline, CDR1 is SQVTM and CDR2 ANQGSEA. The CDR3 runs to 14 residues. CDR3: CSAPGHHGNTEAFF. In DNA form, the CDR3 reads TGCAGCGCACCGGGGCACCACGGGAACACTGAAGCTTTCTTT.

This clonotype was seen only once. The chain links TRBV10-3 to TRBJ2-7; weak D call: TRBD2 (5 bases). Germline CDR1 and CDR2: ENHRY and SYGVKD. The CDR3 contains 14 residues. The CDR3 bases are TGTGCCAGCAGTTACTCGGGGAGCTCCTACGAGCAGTACGTC. It yields the protein CASSYSGSSYEQYV.

The rearrangement uses TRBV7-2 and TRBJ2-7, with TRBD2 identical over 10 bases. The J segment lost 5 bases and the V segment lost 0 bases, leaving 4 bases of the junction unmatched. Germline assignment: CDR1 SGHTA and CDR2 FQGNSA. The CDR3 contains 15 residues. This CDR3 reads CASSLASSGSNEQYF. The CDR3, as DNA: TGTGCCAGCAGCTTAGCCTCTAGCGGGAGTAACGAGCAGTACTTC. Filled out from reference TRBV7-2 and TRBJ2-7, the complete variable domain reads GAGVSQSPSNKVTEKGKDVELRCDPISGHTALYWYRQSLGQGLEFLIYFQGNSAPDKSGLPSDRFSAERTGGSVSTLTIQRTQQEDSAVYLCASSLASSGSNEQYFGPGTRLTVT.

This clonotype was recorded once. Germline is not matched at one junction end, which may reflect a read error. The J gene is TRBJ1-6, the V gene TRBV15; D gene ambiguous. This CDR3 region has 16 residues. Germline assignment: CDR1 LNHNV and CDR2 YYDKDF (reference sequence). The CDR3 sequence: CATSRSEGTYNSPLHF. The CDR3 bases are TGTGCCACCAGCAGGAGTGAGGGAACCTACAATTCACCCCTCCACTTT.

This chain links TRBV7-9 with TRBJ2-7; a possible D gene is TRBD1 (6 bases). The ends were cut back, 5 bases at V and 5 bases at J, with 13 bases in the middle. The germline V gene encodes CDR1 SEHNR and CDR2 FQNEAQ (reference sequence). This CDR3 has 13 amino acids. CDR3 DNA sequence: TGTGCCAGCAGCCTAACAGGGATCCACGAGCAGTACTTC. Encoded protein: CASSLTGIHEQYF.

The V gene is TRBV29-1, the J gene TRBJ2-5, with 11 bases aligning to TRBD2. This CDR3 spans 16 amino acids. The germline CDR1 and CDR2 sequences are SQVTM and ANQGSEA. Unmatched junction bases numbered 12, after V lost 6 bases and J lost 3 bases. CDR3 amino acids: CSVGALLLAGEETQYF. CDR3 nucleotides: TGCAGCGTCGGCGCTCTCCTACTAGCGGGAGAAGAGACCCAGTACTTC.

This chain links TRBV24-1 with TRBJ2-6, with TRBD1 matching over 7 bases. The CDR3 consists of 15 residues. V gave up 5 bases and J gave up 8 bases; unmatched junction bases: 8. Germline V gene data show CDR1 as KGHDR and CDR2 as SFDVKD. Here the CDR3 reads CATSGPPTGSNVLTF. CDR3 nucleotide sequence: TGTGCCACCAGTGGTCCACCGACAGGGTCCAACGTCCTGACTTTC.

The V and J genes are TRBV5-4 and TRBJ2-5; 10 bases match TRBD1. The CDR3 runs to 15 residues. Germline V gene sequence: CDR1 SGHNT, CDR2 YYREEE (reference sequence). With V trimmed by 2 bases and J by 5 bases, 6 bases remained unmatched. DNA of the CDR3: TGTGCCAGCAGCTTTTGGACAGGGGGAATCGAGACCCAGTACTTC. This encodes CASSFWTGGIETQYF.